The following is a T cell receptor (beta chain) sequence with its context. This table comes from immunoSEQ multiplex PCR, and its TCRdb copy is limited to in-frame clones, with some not included. The sample includes 150,000 or so clones, approximately 85% of them seen just once. This entry belongs to a study of cytotoxic CD8 clonotypes in ibrutinib-treated CLL. Study-wide background: After a median of about 70 months, roughly 14 patients stayed remitted and approximately 12 progressed; responses had been partial in around 24 and complete in 2.

From germline, CDR1 is MDHEN and CDR2 SYDVKM. CDR3 size: 14 residues. With 5 bases removed from V and 4 bases from J, the gap between germline ends came to 14 bases. Approximately 2 micrograms of genomic DNA came from cryopreserved PBMCs for TCR beta libraries. Material: PBMCs, obtained after 24 months of ibrutinib treatment. The chain carries TRBV28 and TRBJ1-2, with D maybe TRBD1 (5 bases). This receptor was taken from a human donor with chronic lymphocytic leukemia. The DNA for the CDR3 is TGTGCCAGCAGTCGGGGTGGGGCAAGCTATGGCTACACCTTC. This gives the protein CASSRGGASYGYTF.